This is a list of T cell receptor beta chains from one sample in a study of cytomegalovirus exposure and HLA in healthy donors. TCRdb keeps only in-frame clones here, not all; method: immunoSEQ multiplex PCR. The data contain under 150,000 clones, 72% of them singletons. The sequencing input was PBMCs. The receptor source for this set is a middle-aged man in good health and CMV-seropositive. Each CDR3 is given with its conserved first and last residue. A clone size is listed for some rows: how often the clone was seen (once, few, many), or a class if it is expanded.

v_call clone_size cdr3_aa
TRBV20-1 once CSARKGAVFF
TRBV10-3 NA CATYQQGARDEQFF
TRBV5-1 NA CASSLGRAGDNSPLHF
TRBV28 NA CASSLVRGDEQYF
TRBV5-4 NA CASSLTTPNNSPLHF
TRBV9 few CASSGSGDFYNEQFF
TRBV6-6 NA CASSYAYSGNTIYF
TRBV6-9 NA CASRSPRTGPYGYTF
TRBV12-5 NA CASGPTLGSLGETQYF
TRBV6-6 once CASSYARGAATEAFF
TRBV7-9 NA CASSPRDSPAVGKLFF
TRBV14 NA CASSQEIGEKLFF